This entry concerns a single TCR beta chain. Its antigen is not identified. This entry comes from a study of PD-1 blockade in mismatch repair-deficient tumors. Background on the study: Enrolled about 2012-2017, patients had progressing, pretreated mismatch repair-deficient cancers of about a dozen types. Study-wide findings and caveats: After pembrolizumab, tumor-resident clones rose rapidly, then generally contracted before radiologic responses.

Produced via immunoSEQ multiplex PCR; TCRdb's table is partial and in-frame only. This table holds about 68,000 clones, roughly 80% found once. The CDR3 is 14 amino acids. In germline, CDR1 is SEHNR, CDR2 FQNEAQ (reference sequence). V was pared by 5 bases and J by 2 bases, with 13 bases between. All patients were mismatch repair deficient, assessed by either PCR or immunohistochemistry. TCRs were sequenced from three patients responding to pembrolizumab. The genes are TRBV7-9 and TRBJ2-7; unclear D gene. Here the sequenced sample was peripheral blood, taken 2 weeks after starting pembrolizumab. The receptor was derived from an adult with mismatch repair-deficient cancer. CDR3 sequence: CASSGEETPYEQYF. CDR3 in DNA: TGTGCCAGCAGCGGAGAAGAGACCCCCTACGAGCAGTACTTC. Full variable domain (remainder filled in from reference TRBV7-9 and TRBJ2-7): DTGVSQNPRHKITKRGQNVTFRCDPISEHNRLYWYRQTLGQGPEFLTYFQNEAQLEKSRLLSDRFSAERPKGSFSTLEIQRTEQGDSAMYLCASSGEETPYEQYFGPGTRLTVT.